This T cell receptor beta chain is drawn from a study of somatic mutations in cytotoxic T cells in rheumatoid arthritis. Clones were read by immunoSEQ multiplex PCR, and TCRdb kept only the in-frame ones, dropping some. The table has more than 20,000 clones, 70% to 90% seen once. Germline V gives CDR1 MNHNY, CDR2 SVGAGI (reference sequence). This CDR3 is built from 13 residues. Deletions cut 4 bases from V and 1 base from J, with 7 bases between. The source material was CD8+ T cells sorted from blood. This TCR was recovered from an adult with rheumatoid arthritis. The rearrangement uses TRBV6-6 and TRBJ1-2; D remains ambiguous. The chain's CDR3 is CASSFENNYGYTF. Written as DNA, the CDR3 is TGTGCCAGCAGTTTCGAGAATAACTATGGCTACACCTTC.